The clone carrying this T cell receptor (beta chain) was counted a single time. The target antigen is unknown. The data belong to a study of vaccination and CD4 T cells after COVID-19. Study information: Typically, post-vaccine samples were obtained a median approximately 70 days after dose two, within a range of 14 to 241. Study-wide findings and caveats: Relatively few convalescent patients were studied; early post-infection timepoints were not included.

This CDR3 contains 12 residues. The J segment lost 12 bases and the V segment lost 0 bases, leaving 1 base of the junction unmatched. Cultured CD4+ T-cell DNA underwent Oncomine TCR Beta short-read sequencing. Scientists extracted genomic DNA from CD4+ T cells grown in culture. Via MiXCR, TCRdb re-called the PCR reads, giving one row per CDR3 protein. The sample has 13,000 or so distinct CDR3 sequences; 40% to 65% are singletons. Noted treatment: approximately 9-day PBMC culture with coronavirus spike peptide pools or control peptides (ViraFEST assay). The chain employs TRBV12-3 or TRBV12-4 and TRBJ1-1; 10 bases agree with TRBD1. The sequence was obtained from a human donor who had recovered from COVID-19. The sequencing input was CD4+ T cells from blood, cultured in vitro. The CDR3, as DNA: TGTGCCAGCAGTTTAGCGACAGGGGGCCCTTTCTTT. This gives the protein CASSLATGGPFF.